This T cell receptor beta chain appears in the sequencing data of a study of blood T cell repertoires in COVID-19 (dated by TCRdb to about 2020). Regarding the research as a whole: Samples covering the acute and convalescent phases of COVID-19 were provided by collaborators in the United States, Italy and Spain. The sample metadata nearly always contained a de-identified subject ID, COVID-19 status, age in years and sex. HLA class I and class II types, where available, came from metadata supplied by the sample provider rather than from assay-based typing. The repertoires were released in a freely available public database meant as a resource for research on the immune response to SARS-CoV-2. Subjects who had been exposed to COVID-19, were actively infected with it, or had recovered from it provided the deeply sampled blood TCRbeta repertoires that made up the dataset. The samples were drawn from two sources: the first 160 participants of the ongoing ImmuneRACE study, and approximately 1,300 subjects contributed by 6 global collaborators. The material from the prospective study consisted of cDNA or gDNA derived from T cells, B-cell-depleted T cells, or PBMCs. Results the study describes overall, beyond this receptor: The amount of clinical and demographic metadata varied by source and participant and was provided uncurated.

The immunoSEQ Assay, a bias-controlled multiplex PCR, was used to amplify TCRbeta CDR3 regions from genomic DNA. Per the original workflow: The number of nucleated cells in each sample was estimated from the amplification of reference gene primers within the assay. To quantify the absolute abundance of each unique TCRbeta CDR3 rearrangement, sequence reads were collapsed and filtered. Productive Simpson clonality was computed per sample as the square root of Simpson's diversity index over productive rearrangements. This immuneACCESS table, as held by TCRdb, lists in-frame sequences with V and J called but not all clones. Of the missing ones, under half trace to an unresolved V gene in checked studies; the others have no known cause. That table gives V, J and clone size, and the DNA gave D and trimming. This sample has around 94,000 clones in its table, and 80% to 95% of those were observed once. Roughly 4.2% of the sample is held by the ten biggest clonotypes.

Each collaborating institution followed its own protocols to collect whole blood in K2EDTA tubes. Collaborator samples were shipped for TCRbeta analysis as frozen whole blood, isolated PBMCs, or DNA extracted from either sample type. On this clone: Its antigen target is currently unknown. Per-base qualities were not stored, and no clone one base away is much larger.

The TCR originated in a man between 18 and 29 years old with acute or convalescent COVID-19. Source material: peripheral blood.

CDR3 sequence: CASSLGRVDYGYTF. The DNA reads as follows: TGTGCCAGCAGCTTGGGGAGGGTCGACTATGGCTACACCTTC. The V and J segments used are TRBV11-2 and TRBJ1-2; confidence is insufficient to name the D gene. Inclusive of the bounding cysteine and phenylalanine, the CDR3 is 14 residues long. Of all the DNA, just the CDR3 is kept, 42 bases in frame from base 1. Per the germline V gene, SGHAT is the CDR1 and FQNNGV is the CDR2. V sheds 3 bases and J sheds 3 bases, leaving 11 bases between their ends. The CDR3, completed at both ends by the reference TRBV11-2 and TRBJ1-2 genes, gives the full variable domain EAGVAQSPRYKIIEKRQSVAFWCNPISGHATLYWYQQILGQGPKLLIQFQNNGVVDDSQLPKDRFSAERLKGVDSTLKIQPAKLEDSAVYLCASSLGRVDYGYTFGSGTRLTVV.